This is a list of T cell receptor beta chains from one sample in a study of T cell responses to AZD1222 COVID-19 vaccine. Clones were read by immunoSEQ multiplex PCR, and TCRdb kept only the in-frame ones, dropping some. Altogether approximately 100,000 clones are present, around nine tenths being singletons, with the ten largest covering about 2.5%. The source material was peripheral blood, sampled 28 days after the second AZD1222 dose. The receptors originated from an adult who received the AZD1222 COVID-19 vaccine. CDR3s include the opening cysteine and the closing phenylalanine or tryptophan. D genes are given only for firm matches. Clone size is stated in some rows and not others, as once, few, many or a class when expanded.

CDR3 protein: CASSSTLSQPQHF
CDR3 DNA: TGTGCCAGCAGTTCCACGTTATCTCAGCCCCAGCATTTT
clone size: .
D gene: .
V gene: TRBV12-3/TRBV12-4
J gene: TRBJ1-5

CDR3 protein: CASSFGANSPLHF
CDR3 DNA: TGTGCCAGCAGTTTTGGAGCCAACTCACCCCTCCACTTT
clone size: .
D gene: .
V gene: TRBV12-3/TRBV12-4
J gene: TRBJ1-6

CDR3 protein: CASSQRDRVNEQFF
CDR3 DNA: TGTGCCAGCAGCCAGAGGGACAGGGTCAATGAGCAGTTCTTC
clone size: .
D gene: TRBD1
V gene: TRBV3-1/TRBV3-2
J gene: TRBJ2-1

CDR3 protein: CATSRGLETQYF
CDR3 DNA: TGTGCCACCAGCAGAGGTCTCGAGACCCAGTACTTC
clone size: .
D gene: .
V gene: TRBV15
J gene: TRBJ2-5

CDR3 protein: CAWDPPTGGNYNEQFF
CDR3 DNA: TGTGCCTGGGATCCCCCCACAGGGGGGAATTACAATGAGCAGTTCTTC
clone size: .
D gene: TRBD1
V gene: TRBV30
J gene: TRBJ2-1

CDR3 protein: CASSEIAGGYEQYF
CDR3 DNA: TGTGCCAGCAGTGAGATAGCGGGAGGGTACGAGCAGTACTTC
clone size: .
D gene: TRBD2
V gene: TRBV2
J gene: TRBJ2-7

CDR3 protein: CSACAGDTDTQYF
CDR3 DNA: TGCAGTGCTTGTGCGGGAGACACAGATACGCAGTATTTT
clone size: .
D gene: TRBD2
V gene: TRBV20-1
J gene: TRBJ2-3

CDR3 protein: CASTASGNNEQFF
CDR3 DNA: TGTGCCAGCACCGCCTCAGGGAACAATGAGCAGTTCTTC
clone size: .
D gene: .
V gene: TRBV7-9
J gene: TRBJ2-1

CDR3 protein: CASSFGHSTDTQYF
CDR3 DNA: TGCGCCAGCAGCTTCGGTCACAGCACAGATACGCAGTATTTT
clone size: .
D gene: .
V gene: TRBV5-1
J gene: TRBJ2-3

CDR3 protein: CASSSTDRGRTEAFF
CDR3 DNA: TGTGCCAGCAGTTCGACGGACAGGGGGCGGACTGAAGCTTTCTTT
clone size: .
D gene: TRBD1
V gene: TRBV28
J gene: TRBJ1-1

CDR3 protein: CATRGIGEQFF
CDR3 DNA: TGTGCCACCAGGGGTATAGGTGAGCAGTTCTTC
clone size: .
D gene: .
V gene: TRBV24-1
J gene: TRBJ2-1

CDR3 protein: CASSPVITGATYNEQFF
CDR3 DNA: TGCGCCAGCAGCCCCGTTATTACCGGTGCTACCTACAATGAGCAGTTCTTC
clone size: .
D gene: .
V gene: TRBV5-1
J gene: TRBJ2-1

CDR3 protein: CASSLAGVNQPQHF
CDR3 DNA: TGTGCCAGCAGTTTGGCCGGAGTCAATCAGCCCCAGCATTTT
clone size: .
D gene: .
V gene: TRBV28
J gene: TRBJ1-5

CDR3 protein: CASSFLTVSGNTIYF
CDR3 DNA: TGTGCCAGCAGCTTTTTAACGGTCTCTGGAAACACCATATATTTT
clone size: .
D gene: .
V gene: TRBV11-2
J gene: TRBJ1-3

CDR3 protein: CASREQGGLGGQPQHF
CDR3 DNA: TGTGCCAGCAGGGAACAGGGGGGCCTAGGAGGGCAGCCCCAGCATTTT
clone size: .
D gene: TRBD1
V gene: TRBV6-1
J gene: TRBJ1-5

CDR3 protein: CAWSDTGLVALHF
CDR3 DNA: TGTGCCTGGAGTGATACAGGGCTTGTGGCCCTCCACTTT
clone size: .
D gene: .
V gene: TRBV30
J gene: TRBJ1-6

CDR3 protein: CASSERPTGNGYTF
CDR3 DNA: TGCGCCAGCAGTGAAAGGCCCACAGGGAATGGCTACACCTTC
clone size: .
D gene: .
V gene: TRBV10-1
J gene: TRBJ1-2

CDR3 protein: CAWRLAGSTDTQYF
CDR3 DNA: TGTGCCTGGAGGCTAGCGGGAAGCACAGATACGCAGTATTTT
clone size: .
D gene: TRBD2
V gene: TRBV30
J gene: TRBJ2-3

CDR3 protein: CASSLAQSNQPQHF
CDR3 DNA: TGTGCCAGCAGCTTAGCGCAAAGCAATCAGCCCCAGCATTTT
clone size: .
D gene: .
V gene: TRBV7-2
J gene: TRBJ1-5

CDR3 protein: CASSIPGSTDTQYF
CDR3 DNA: TGTGCCAGTAGTATCCCCGGGTCCACAGATACGCAGTATTTT
clone size: .
D gene: .
V gene: TRBV19
J gene: TRBJ2-3

CDR3 protein: CASSSSFVAGNTGELFF
CDR3 DNA: TGTGCCAGCAGCTCCTCATTCGTAGCGGGGAACACCGGGGAGCTGTTTTTT
clone size: .
D gene: TRBD2
V gene: TRBV27
J gene: TRBJ2-2

CDR3 protein: CASTGDRGYGYTF
CDR3 DNA: TGTGCCAGCACCGGGGACAGGGGATATGGCTACACCTTC
clone size: .
D gene: TRBD1
V gene: TRBV27
J gene: TRBJ1-2

CDR3 protein: CASSRGPLEPGNTIYF
CDR3 DNA: TGTGCCAGCAGCCGCGGGCCTTTAGAGCCTGGAAACACCATATATTTT
clone size: .
D gene: .
V gene: TRBV3-1/TRBV3-2
J gene: TRBJ1-3

CDR3 protein: CASSLTSSYEQYF
CDR3 DNA: TGTGCCAGCAGTCTTACTAGCTCCTACGAGCAGTACTTC
clone size: .
D gene: .
V gene: TRBV28
J gene: TRBJ2-7

CDR3 protein: CASSELLNTEAFF
CDR3 DNA: TGTGCCAGCAGTGAGCTTCTGAACACTGAAGCTTTCTTT
clone size: .
D gene: .
V gene: TRBV6-4
J gene: TRBJ1-1

CDR3 protein: CASSSGTGGTRELFF
CDR3 DNA: TGTGCCAGCAGCTCCGGGACAGGGGGGACCAGGGAGCTGTTTTTT
clone size: .
D gene: TRBD1
V gene: TRBV3-1/TRBV3-2
J gene: TRBJ2-2

CDR3 protein: CATSRDLNGGETQYF
CDR3 DNA: TGTGCCACCAGCAGAGATCTTAATGGCGGAGAGACCCAGTACTTC
clone size: .
D gene: .
V gene: TRBV15
J gene: TRBJ2-5

CDR3 protein: CASSLIGRGISGANVLTF
CDR3 DNA: TGTGCCAGCAGCTTAATAGGGAGGGGGATCTCTGGGGCCAACGTCCTGACTTTC
clone size: .
D gene: .
V gene: TRBV7-6
J gene: TRBJ2-6

CDR3 protein: CASSDGMGGRPETQYF
CDR3 DNA: TGCGCCAGCAGCGACGGAATGGGCGGGAGACCGGAGACCCAGTACTTC
clone size: .
D gene: TRBD2
V gene: TRBV4-1
J gene: TRBJ2-5

CDR3 protein: CATSIGLAGPYNEQFF
CDR3 DNA: TGTGCCACCAGCATAGGACTAGCGGGACCCTACAATGAGCAGTTCTTC
clone size: .
D gene: TRBD2
V gene: TRBV15
J gene: TRBJ2-1

CDR3 protein: CASSWGQIEPAFF
CDR3 DNA: TGTGCCAGCAGTTGGGGACAGATCGAACCAGCTTTCTTT
clone size: .
D gene: TRBD1
V gene: TRBV7-2
J gene: TRBJ1-1

CDR3 protein: CASSSPDSGAGGDTQYF
CDR3 DNA: TGTGCCAGCAGCTCCCCGGATAGCGGAGCAGGGGGAGATACGCAGTATTTT
clone size: .
D gene: .
V gene: TRBV5-5
J gene: TRBJ2-3

CDR3 protein: CASSGTGSSYEQYF
CDR3 DNA: TGTGCCAGTAGCGGGACGGGGAGCTCCTACGAACAGTACTTC
clone size: .
D gene: .
V gene: TRBV19
J gene: TRBJ2-7

CDR3 protein: CASSVGVGQGVGEQYF
CDR3 DNA: TGTGCCAGCAGCGTAGGAGTGGGACAGGGGGTAGGGGAGCAGTACTTC
clone size: .
D gene: TRBD1
V gene: TRBV9
J gene: TRBJ2-7

CDR3 protein: CASSLVHDASPLHF
CDR3 DNA: TGTGCCAGCAGCTTGGTTCATGATGCTTCACCCCTCCACTTT
clone size: .
D gene: .
V gene: TRBV5-6
J gene: TRBJ1-6

CDR3 protein: CASSYYISNQPQHF
CDR3 DNA: TGTGCCAGCAGTTACTACATTAGCAATCAGCCCCAGCATTTT
clone size: .
D gene: .
V gene: TRBV28
J gene: TRBJ1-5

CDR3 protein: CATSRAPTAETQYF
CDR3 DNA: TGTGCCACCAGCAGAGCCCCAACAGCAGAGACCCAGTACTTC
clone size: .
D gene: .
V gene: TRBV15
J gene: TRBJ2-5

CDR3 protein: CASSQEVGRNQPQHF
CDR3 DNA: TGTGCCAGCAGCCAAGAAGTGGGCCGCAATCAGCCCCAGCATTTT
clone size: .
D gene: .
V gene: TRBV4-2
J gene: TRBJ1-5

CDR3 protein: CASSLGSALVYGYTF
CDR3 DNA: TGTGCCAGCAGCTTAGGATCAGCTTTGGTCTATGGCTACACCTTC
clone size: few
D gene: .
V gene: TRBV7-9
J gene: TRBJ1-2

CDR3 protein: CASSYPGLAREQYF
CDR3 DNA: TGTGCCAGCAGCTATCCGGGACTAGCGAGAGAGCAGTACTTC
clone size: .
D gene: TRBD2
V gene: TRBV11-2
J gene: TRBJ2-7

CDR3 protein: CASTMDRGQGGYTF
CDR3 DNA: TGTGCCAGCACCATGGACAGGGGGCAAGGAGGCTACACCTTC
clone size: .
D gene: TRBD1
V gene: TRBV5-4
J gene: TRBJ1-2

CDR3 protein: CASSPPTREDTQYF
CDR3 DNA: TGTGCCAGCTCACCTCCGACTAGAGAGGATACGCAGTATTTT
clone size: .
D gene: .
V gene: TRBV18
J gene: TRBJ2-3

CDR3 protein: CASSLMRQGNYEQYF
CDR3 DNA: TGTGCCAGCAGCTTAATGCGACAGGGTAACTACGAGCAGTACTTC
clone size: .
D gene: TRBD1
V gene: TRBV7-9
J gene: TRBJ2-7

CDR3 protein: CASSFGTGTISNQPQHF
CDR3 DNA: TGTGCCAGCAGCTTCGGGACAGGGACTATTAGCAATCAGCCCCAGCATTTT
clone size: once
D gene: TRBD1
V gene: TRBV7-9
J gene: TRBJ1-5

CDR3 protein: CASSEEGPGQEAYEQYF
CDR3 DNA: TGTGCCAGCAGTGAAGAAGGCCCGGGACAGGAAGCCTACGAGCAGTACTTC
clone size: .
D gene: TRBD1
V gene: TRBV6-1
J gene: TRBJ2-7

CDR3 protein: CATSDFPSGRSYNEQFF
CDR3 DNA: TGTGCCACCAGTGATTTTCCTAGCGGGCGCTCCTACAATGAGCAGTTCTTC
clone size: .
D gene: TRBD2
V gene: TRBV24-1
J gene: TRBJ2-1

CDR3 protein: CASSDSEREHNEQFF
CDR3 DNA: TGTGCCAGCAGTGACTCCGAGCGGGAGCACAATGAGCAGTTCTTC
clone size: .
D gene: TRBD2
V gene: TRBV6-4
J gene: TRBJ2-1

CDR3 protein: CASSLNGGNEKLFF
CDR3 DNA: TGTGCCAGCAGCTTAAACGGGGGTAATGAAAAACTGTTTTTT
clone size: .
D gene: .
V gene: TRBV7-2
J gene: TRBJ1-4

CDR3 protein: CASRPRRGSYNSPLHF
CDR3 DNA: TGTGCCAGTAGACCGCGCAGGGGCTCCTATAATTCACCCCTCCACTTT
clone size: .
D gene: .
V gene: TRBV19
J gene: TRBJ1-6

CDR3 protein: CASSVRRYYEQYF
CDR3 DNA: TGTGCCAGCAGTGTTCGGCGGTACTACGAGCAGTACTTC
clone size: .
D gene: .
V gene: TRBV2
J gene: TRBJ2-7

CDR3 protein: CASSIGTGYPPNYGYTF
CDR3 DNA: TGTGCCAGTAGTATCGGGACAGGGTACCCTCCTAACTATGGCTACACCTTC
clone size: .
D gene: TRBD1
V gene: TRBV19
J gene: TRBJ1-2

CDR3 protein: CASSLIAGGFGNEQFF
CDR3 DNA: TGTGCCAGCAGCCTTATAGCGGGAGGATTCGGCAATGAGCAGTTCTTC
clone size: .
D gene: TRBD2
V gene: TRBV3-1/TRBV3-2
J gene: TRBJ2-1

CDR3 protein: CSASNPHRGEDYNEQFF
CDR3 DNA: TGCAGTGCTAGTAACCCCCACAGGGGAGAAGACTACAATGAGCAGTTCTTC
clone size: .
D gene: TRBD1
V gene: TRBV20-1
J gene: TRBJ2-1

CDR3 protein: CASKYGPRTGELFF
CDR3 DNA: TGTGCCAGCAAATACGGGCCTCGCACCGGGGAGCTGTTTTTT
clone size: .
D gene: .
V gene: TRBV2
J gene: TRBJ2-2

CDR3 protein: CASNPLADPYNEQFF
CDR3 DNA: TGTGCCAGCAATCCACTAGCGGATCCCTACAATGAGCAGTTCTTC
clone size: .
D gene: TRBD2
V gene: TRBV2
J gene: TRBJ2-1

CDR3 protein: CASSRGHRGETQYF
CDR3 DNA: TGTGCCAGTAGTAGAGGACATCGCGGGGAGACCCAGTACTTC
clone size: .
D gene: .
V gene: TRBV19
J gene: TRBJ2-5

CDR3 protein: CASSLGLHGNTEAFF
CDR3 DNA: TGCGCCAGCAGCTTGGGACTCCATGGGAACACTGAAGCTTTCTTT
clone size: .
D gene: .
V gene: TRBV5-1
J gene: TRBJ1-1

CDR3 protein: CASSLAGEGYNEQFF
CDR3 DNA: TGTGCCAGCAGTTTAGCGGGGGAGGGGTACAATGAGCAGTTCTTC
clone size: .
D gene: TRBD2
V gene: TRBV28
J gene: TRBJ2-1

CDR3 protein: CASSRDTTYRGRVGGYTF
CDR3 DNA: TGTGCCAGCAGCCGGGATACAACTTACAGGGGGCGCGTGGGTGGCTACACCTTC
clone size: .
D gene: TRBD1
V gene: TRBV5-6
J gene: TRBJ1-2

CDR3 protein: CASNSAGKGNQPQHF
CDR3 DNA: TGTGCCAGCAATAGCGCGGGAAAAGGCAATCAGCCCCAGCATTTT
clone size: .
D gene: .
V gene: TRBV2
J gene: TRBJ1-5